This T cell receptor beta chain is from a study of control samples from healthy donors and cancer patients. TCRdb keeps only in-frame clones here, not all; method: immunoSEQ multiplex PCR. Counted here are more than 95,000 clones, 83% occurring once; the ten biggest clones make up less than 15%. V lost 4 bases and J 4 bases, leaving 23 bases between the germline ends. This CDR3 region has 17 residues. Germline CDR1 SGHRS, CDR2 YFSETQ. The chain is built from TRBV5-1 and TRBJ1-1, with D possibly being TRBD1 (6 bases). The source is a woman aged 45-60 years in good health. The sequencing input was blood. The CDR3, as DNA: TGCGCCAGCAGCGTTAGACCGGGACTCCAAGGGGGCACTGAAGCTTTCTTT. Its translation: CASSVRPGLQGGTEAFF.